This T cell receptor beta chain originates from a study of blood T cell repertoires in COVID-19. The wider study: Sites in the United States, Italy and Spain provided acute and convalescent COVID-19 samples. The analysed material was cDNA or gDNA that came from T cells, B-cell-depleted T cells, or PBMCs.

The V gene end was trimmed by 8 bases and the J gene end by 5 bases; junction bases not matched to a gene: 6. The germline V gene has CDR1 SNHLY and CDR2 FYNNEI. This CDR3 comprises 13 residues. In the original workflow: Scientists estimated how many nucleated cells there were by amplifying reference gene primers. TCRdb keeps only in-frame clones here, not all; method: immunoSEQ multiplex PCR. Clone size and V and J calls were adopted from that table, with D and trimming inferred from the DNA. The table shows 87,000 or so clones, with around 86% occurring only once. This sequence joins TRBV2 and TRBJ2-5, with 9 bases fitting TRBD2. The sample taken for sequencing was peripheral blood. The clonotype originates from a woman aged 80 or over with active or convalescent COVID-19. The DNA of the CDR3 is TGTGCCAGCGGAGGGACTAGCTTTGAGACCCAGTACTTC. Translation gives CASGGTSFETQYF.